One and the same sample provided the 29 T cell receptor beta chains below, sequenced in a study of blood T cell repertoires in COVID-19. Sequencing was performed with immunoSEQ multiplex PCR; in TCRdb, only in-frame clones are kept and a portion is missing. Of roughly 81,000 clones in the sample, roughly 88% were seen once. Source material: peripheral blood. All receptors come from an elderly woman with COVID-19, enrolled during active disease.

Here the CDR3 DNA reads TGTGCCACCAGGGGGAGGGACACTGAAGCTTTCTTT. Translated, it gives CATRGRDTEAFF. This sequence joins TRBV24-1 and TRBJ1-1; D unresolved. The V end lost 7 bases, the J end lost 3 bases, and 8 bases lay between the germline ends. The CDR3 contains 12 residues. Germline CDR1 reads KGHDR; CDR2 reads SFDVKD.

The rearrangement links TRBV28 to TRBJ1-4; D is uncertain. Germline CDR1 is MDHEN and CDR2 is SYDVKM. CDR3 length equals 16 residues. The V gene lost 4 bases and the J gene lost 0 bases, with 12 bases spanning the gap. The CDR3 bases are TGTGCCAGCAGTTCTCTGACAAACGCAACTAATGAAAAACTGTTTTTT. It encodes CASSSLTNATNEKLFF.

The V gene is TRBV30, the J gene TRBJ2-5; a weak D match, TRBD1 (6 bases). V lost 3 bases and J 0 bases, leaving 11 bases between the germline ends. Germline V gene sequence: CDR1 GTSNPN, CDR2 SVGIG (reference sequence). The CDR3 sequence is 14 residues long. The CDR3 is CAWSRGHYQETQYF. The CDR3 bases are TGTGCCTGGAGCCGGGGACACTACCAAGAGACCCAGTACTTC.

The V gene is TRBV7-2, the J gene TRBJ2-5; D possibly corresponds to TRBD1 (5 bases). V was clipped by 1 base and J by 4 bases, with 13 bases between them. This CDR3 spans 15 amino acids. Germline lookup yields CDR1 SGHTA and CDR2 FQGNSA. CDR3 region: CASSLGGADGETQYF. CDR3 DNA: TGTGCCAGCAGCTTAGGTGGGGCAGATGGAGAGACCCAGTACTTC.

The chain recombines TRBV18 with TRBJ1-4; a possible D gene is TRBD1 (6 bases). The CDR3 covers 15 residues. The V end lost 3 bases, the J end lost 8 bases, and 16 bases lay between the germline ends. Germline CDR1 KGHSH, CDR2 LQKENI. The DNA for the CDR3 is TGTGCCAGCTCACCCCAGACAGGTTCATACGAAAAACTGTTTTTT. Protein product: CASSPQTGSYEKLFF.

The chain employs TRBV30 and TRBJ2-3, with a weak D call TRBD1 (6 bases). The germline V gene encodes CDR1 GTSNPN and CDR2 SVGIG (reference sequence). This CDR3 region has 13 residues. Trimming cost V 2 bases and J 4 bases, with 10 bases left between them. The CDR3: CAWSLAGADTQYF. CDR3 DNA: TGTGCCTGGAGTCTAGCAGGGGCAGATACGCAGTATTTT.

This clone came up once. This chain links TRBV28 with TRBJ1-2; D is possibly TRBD1 (5 bases). This CDR3 comprises 14 residues. Trimming pared 6 bases from V and 4 bases from J, leaving 15 bases between. Germline V CDR1 and CDR2: MDHEN, SYDVKM. CDR3 sequence reads: CASSYHGGSYGYTF. Written as DNA, the CDR3 is TGTGCCAGCAGCTACCACGGGGGGAGCTATGGCTACACCTTC.

Remarks on this clone: This specimen includes other DNA sequences encoding the same CDR3. V is TRBV6-5 and J is TRBJ1-2; 11 positions agree with TRBD1. J gave up 4 bases and V 6 bases, and 4 bases lay outside the gene matches. CDR1 MNHEY and CDR2 SVGAGI come from the germline V gene. CDR3 size: 14 residues. CDR3: CASRRDRGSYGYTF. For the CDR3, the DNA is TGTGCCAGCAGGAGGGACAGGGGGTCCTATGGCTACACCTTC.

The CDR3, as DNA: TGTGCCAGCTGCCCACCGGGACAGATTAATGAAAAACTGTTTTTT. Translating gives CASCPPGQINEKLFF. The chain employs TRBV27 and TRBJ1-4, with 7 bases fitting TRBD1. Trimming cost V 8 bases and J 4 bases; bases outside gene matches: 10. The CDR3 totals 15 residues. Germline assignment: CDR1 MNHEY and CDR2 SMNVEV (reference sequence).

V is TRBV11-1 and J is TRBJ2-3; 12 bases align to TRBD2. Germline V gene lookup returns CDR1 SGHAT and CDR2 FQDESV (reference sequence). The CDR3 covers 16 residues. J lost 5 bases, V lost 2 bases, and 5 bases had no gene match. The CDR3 is CASSLSLAGGRDTQYF. The CDR3 coding sequence is TGTGCCAGCAGCTTAAGTCTAGCGGGAGGGCGAGATACGCAGTATTTT.

This clone was detected only once. This chain uses TRBV10-1 with TRBJ2-7; 10 nucleotides align to TRBD2. Germline V gene lookup returns CDR1 WNHNN and CDR2 SYGVQD (reference sequence). The V and J ends lost 8 bases and 4 bases, in that order; junction bases with no gene match: 11. CDR3 length equals 15 residues. This CDR3 reads CASSFSAGGVYEQYF. The CDR3 DNA follows: TGCGCCAGCTCCTTCTCAGCGGGAGGGGTATACGAGCAGTACTTC.

The chain has TRBV12-1 and TRBJ1-1. TRBV12-1 is termed a pseudogene. The CDR3 is 18 residues long. CDR3: CASSPGGGNTIKNTEAFF. CDR3 DNA sequence: TGTGCCAGCAGCCCCGGGGGGGGAAACACGATAAAAAACACTGAAGCTTTCTTT.

The genes are TRBV10-3 and TRBJ1-5, with D uncertain. The length of the CDR3 is 14 residues. The V gene's germline CDR1 is ENHRY and CDR2 SYGVKD. V lost 10 bases, J lost 8 bases, and 21 bases lay in between. The CDR3 reads CASCSYSAGEPQHF. CDR3 nucleotides: TGTGCCAGCTGCTCTTATTCAGCCGGGGAGCCCCAGCATTTT.

This clone has only one observation. This chain connects TRBV12-5 to TRBJ1-6, with 8 positions matching TRBD1. Germline values: CDR1 LGHNT, CDR2 FRNRAP. This CDR3 contains 14 residues. J gave up 8 bases and V 6 bases, and 6 bases lay outside the gene matches. This CDR3 reads CASGQDREDSPLHF. In DNA form, the CDR3 reads TGTGCTAGTGGCCAGGACAGGGAGGATTCACCCCTCCACTTT.

This clone was seen only once. The rearrangement uses TRBV5-4 and TRBJ2-5, with 8 bases that match TRBD1. This CDR3 is 15 amino acids long. The V gene end was trimmed by 4 bases and the J gene end by 2 bases; junction bases not matched to a gene: 7. The V gene's germline CDR1 is SGHNT and CDR2 YYREEE (reference sequence). In DNA form, the CDR3 reads TGTGCCAGCAGCCTCGGTGGGACAGGACAAGAGACCCAGTACTTC. Encoded protein: CASSLGGTGQETQYF.

V usage is TRBV7-2 and J usage is TRBJ2-1, with D hard to call. Germline CDR1 reads SGHTA; CDR2 reads FQGNSA. V gave up 1 base and J gave up 3 bases, with 10 bases separating them. The CDR3 loop spans 15 amino acids. The DNA of the CDR3 is TGTGCCAGCAGCTTAGACCGGCGGCGCTACAATGAGCAGTTCTTC. Amino acid sequence: CASSLDRRRYNEQFF. Full variable domain (rest looked up from reference TRBV7-2 and TRBJ2-1): GAGVSQSPSNKVTEKGKDVELRCDPISGHTALYWYRQSLGQGLEFLIYFQGNSAPDKSGLPSDRFSAERTGGSVSTLTIQRTQQEDSAVYLCASSLDRRRYNEQFFGPGTRLTVL.

The rearrangement uses TRBV12-3 or TRBV12-4 and TRBJ1-4; D is unresolved. V shed 8 bases and J shed 7 bases, with 14 bases lying between them. CDR3 size: 13 residues. CDR3: CASLGRLGEKLFF. CDR3 DNA: TGTGCCAGCCTTGGGAGACTTGGTGAAAAACTGTTTTTT.

V and J are TRBV19 and TRBJ2-2, with no clear D. Between the trimmed V and J ends, which lost 6 bases and 1 base, there was a span of 9 bases. The CDR3 totals 14 residues. CDR1 is LNHDA and CDR2 is SQIVND in the germline V gene (reference sequence). As DNA, the CDR3 is TGTGCCAGTAGACCCCGACAGAACACCGGGGAGCTGTTTTTT. Translated: CASRPRQNTGELFF.

The V and J genes are TRBV28 and TRBJ1-2; D might be TRBD1 (6 bases). The germline V and J ends were trimmed by 5 bases and 4 bases, with 20 bases remaining between them. Germline CDR1 is MDHEN and CDR2 is SYDVKM. CDR3 length: 16 amino acids. In DNA form, the CDR3 reads TGTGCCAGCAGTAGCCCCCCGGAGACAGGACCCTATGGCTACACCTTC. Protein sequence: CASSSPPETGPYGYTF.

The table lists this clone with a few counts. The chain employs TRBV24-1 and TRBJ1-5; D is possibly TRBD1 (5 bases). V was trimmed by 5 bases and J by 6 bases, leaving 13 bases between them. This CDR3 has 14 residues. Germline CDR1 is KGHDR and CDR2 is SFDVKD. CDR3 in amino acids: CATSGAGEGQPQHF. In nucleotides, the CDR3 is TGTGCCACCAGTGGAGCGGGGGAGGGTCAGCCCCAGCATTTT.

This clone was found once. The chain links TRBV10-3 to TRBJ1-1; no clear D. This CDR3 spans 15 amino acids. Germline CDR1 reads ENHRY; CDR2 reads SYGVKD. The V end was cut by 0 bases, the J end by 4 bases, with 12 bases between. DNA for the CDR3: TGTGCCATCAGTGAGTCGAGCCTCGGAGGCACTGAAGCTTTCTTT. Protein product: CAISESSLGGTEAFF.

This clone was counted a single time. The rearrangement joins TRBV29-1 to TRBJ2-3; D is unresolved. CDR3 length: 10 residues. The V gene lost 4 bases and the J gene lost 5 bases, with 4 bases spanning the gap. The germline V gene encodes CDR1 SQVTM and CDR2 ANQGSEA. CDR3: CSVGEDTQYF. The CDR3 DNA reads TGCAGCGTTGGCGAAGATACGCAGTATTTT.

The rearrangement links TRBV7-9 to TRBJ1-5; TRBD1 matches at 8 bases. The CDR3 is 14 residues long. Germline values: CDR1 SEHNR, CDR2 FQNEAQ (reference sequence). V was pared by 4 bases and J by 6 bases, with 5 bases of the junction left unmatched. The CDR3 region is CASSYTGGIQPQHF. The CDR3 DNA is TGTGCCAGCAGCTATACAGGGGGGATTCAGCCCCAGCATTTT.

This rearrangement joins TRBV5-6 to TRBJ2-2, with 13 positions matching TRBD2. Germline CDR1 reads SGHDT; CDR2 reads YYEEEE. V lost 2 bases, J lost 3 bases, and 10 bases stayed unmatched. The CDR3 sequence is 19 residues long. In nucleotides, the CDR3 is TGTGCCAGCAGCTTCTTCAGACTAGCGGGAGGTTGGGACACCGGGGAGCTGTTTTTT. The encoded protein is CASSFFRLAGGWDTGELFF.

The chain employs TRBV6-6 and TRBJ2-7, with a weak D call TRBD2 (6 bases). Per germline, CDR1 MNHNY and CDR2 SVGAGI (reference sequence). Between the trimmed V and J ends, which lost 9 bases and 5 bases, there was a span of 17 bases. The CDR3 has 13 residues. In nucleotides, the CDR3 is TGTGCCAGTTTGGGGAGGAAGGTCGACGAGCAGTACTTC. Its protein is CASLGRKVDEQYF.

The chain uses TRBV5-4 and TRBJ1-6; 8 bases are a match to TRBD1. This CDR3 spans 15 amino acids. Trimming removed 4 bases from V and 7 bases from J; junction bases left unmatched: 7. In germline, CDR1 is SGHNT, CDR2 YYREEE (reference sequence). CDR3 in amino acids: CASSAGQGRNSPLHF. CDR3 sequence (DNA): TGTGCCAGCAGCGCCGGACAGGGTCGAAATTCACCCCTCCACTTT. The whole variable domain, remainder taken from reference TRBV5-4 and TRBJ1-6, is ETGVTQSPTHLIKTRGQQVTLRCSSQSGHNTVSWYQQALGQGPQFIFQYYREEENGRGNFPPRFSGLQFPNYSSELNVNALELDDSALYLCASSAGQGRNSPLHFGNGTRLTVT.

This clone showed up just a few times. The V and J genes are TRBV28 and TRBJ1-4; D may be TRBD1 (5 bases). Trimming cost V 7 bases and J 5 bases, with 14 bases left between them. The CDR3 is made up of 14 amino acids. Germline loops: CDR1 MDHEN, CDR2 SYDVKM. CDR3 amino acids: CASISGPPNEKLFF. CDR3 DNA sequence: TGTGCCAGCATATCAGGGCCCCCGAATGAAAAACTGTTTTTT.

The chain is built from TRBV18 and TRBJ2-1, with D hard to call. CDR1 KGHSH and CDR2 LQKENI come from the germline V gene. With 3 bases removed from V and 4 bases from J, the gap between germline ends came to 16 bases. CDR3 length equals 16 residues. The CDR3 DNA sequence: TGTGCCAGCTCACCCCAAGTTAAGGCAGGTTACAATGAGCAGTTCTTC. Translated: CASSPQVKAGYNEQFF. The full variable domain, with the rest looked up from reference TRBV18 and TRBJ2-1, is NAGVMQNPRHLVRRRGQEARLRCSPMKGHSHVYWYRQLPEEGLKFMVYLQKENIIDESGMPKERFSAEFPKEGPSILRIQQVVRGDSAAYFCASSPQVKAGYNEQFFGPGTRLTVL.

Comments on this clone: This sample also contains other DNA sequences that code for the same CDR3. The V call is TRBV2, the J call TRBJ1-5, with D maybe TRBD1 (6 bases). CDR3 length: 12 residues. Germline-derived CDR1 and CDR2 are SNHLY and FYNNEI. Trimming removed 7 bases from V and 4 bases from J, with 8 bases in between. The CDR3 bases are TGTGCCAGCACCACAGGGAATCAGCCCCAGCATTTT. Amino acids: CASTTGNQPQHF.